The next 27 T cell receptor beta chains were all read from a single sample in a study of T cell responses to AZD1222 COVID-19 vaccine. TCRdb's table, derived via immunoSEQ multiplex PCR, lists solely in-frame clones and lacks some. The sample carries over 120,000 clones, around nine tenths recorded once. Sequenced material: peripheral blood, taken on day 0 of AZD1222 vaccination. The receptors originated from an adult in good health.

This chain connects TRBV19 to TRBJ1-5; the D gene is possibly TRBD1 (6 bases). Trimming shortened V by 4 bases and J by 5 bases, and 15 bases separated the two germline ends. This CDR3 has 15 residues. The germline gives CDR1 LNHDA, CDR2 SQIVND (reference sequence). The chain's CDR3 is CASSNGGGTHQPQHF. In DNA form, the CDR3 reads TGTGCCAGTAGTAACGGGGGGGGGACACATCAGCCCCAGCATTTT.

This chain uses TRBV7-3 with TRBJ2-7; D gene uncertain. Germline-derived CDR1 and CDR2 are SGHTA and FQGTGA. This CDR3 region has 14 residues. The V and J ends lost 3 bases and 3 bases respectively, with 12 bases between them. CDR3 coding DNA: TGTGCCAGCAGCTTCGGGCTAGTGGGCTACGAGCAGTACTTC. Translated: CASSFGLVGYEQYF.

The chain is built from TRBV5-1 and TRBJ2-1, with 10 nucleotides matching TRBD1. Germline CDR1 and CDR2: SGHRS and YFSETQ. V lost 4 bases and J lost 6; bases outside the gene matches: 7. The CDR3 covers 15 residues. The CDR3 spells CASSRTGTGVNEQFF. CDR3 in DNA: TGCGCCAGCAGCAGAACCGGGACAGGGGTCAATGAGCAGTTCTTC. The complete variable domain, with remaining parts taken from reference TRBV5-1 and TRBJ2-1, reads KAGVTQTPRYLIKTRGQQVTLSCSPISGHRSVSWYQQTPGQGLQFLFEYFSETQRNKGNFPGRFSGRQFSNSRSEMNVSTLELGDSALYLCASSRTGTGVNEQFFGPGTRLTVL.

The genes are TRBV6-5 and TRBJ2-3, with TRBD2 as a possible D gene (5 bases). This CDR3 is built from 14 residues. V was pared by 7 bases and J by 1 base, with 12 bases between. Germline assignment: CDR1 MNHEY and CDR2 SVGAGI. The CDR3 reads CASNRRGGTDTQYF. CDR3 in DNA: TGTGCCAGCAACCGACGGGGAGGCACAGATACGCAGTATTTT.

J is TRBJ1-5 and V is TRBV19; D is undetermined. The CDR3 has 15 amino acids. Germline CDR1 LNHDA, CDR2 SQIVND (reference sequence). Trimming removed 4 bases at V and 0 bases at J, with 10 bases between. In DNA, the CDR3 is TGTGCCAGTAGTAGTAATCAGTATAGCAATCAGCCCCAGCATTTT. Translating it yields CASSSNQYSNQPQHF.

This clone was recorded once. An end of the junction differs from the germline gene, which may be a read error. The CDR3 is CATQVLLTQSEAFF. In nucleotides, the CDR3 is TGCGCCACCCAGGTCCTATTAACTCAATCTGAGGCTTTCTTT. This chain connects TRBV10-2 to TRBJ1-1; no definite D call. This CDR3 has 14 amino acids. Germline-derived CDR1 and CDR2 are WSHSY and SAAADI.

This rearrangement joins TRBV10-1 to TRBJ2-5; TRBD2 aligns across 9 bases. There are 16 residues in the CDR3. The J segment lost 5 bases and the V segment lost 5 bases, leaving 12 bases of the junction unmatched. Per the germline V gene, CDR1 is WNHNN and CDR2 is SYGVQD (reference sequence). CDR3 protein: CASSTSGSGSWETQYF. CDR3 nucleotides: TGCGCCAGCAGTACATCAGGTAGCGGGAGTTGGGAGACCCAGTACTTC.

V is TRBV9 and J is TRBJ2-7; D perhaps matches TRBD1 (7 bases). CDR1 SGDLS and CDR2 YYNGEE come from the germline V gene. This CDR3 has 16 amino acids. The V end lost 3 bases, the J end lost 3 bases, and 19 bases lay between the germline ends. CDR3 nucleotide sequence: TGTGCCAGCAGCGAAGGAGGGGGCCTCGGGTTCTACGAGCAGTACTTC. It translates to CASSEGGGLGFYEQYF. The full variable domain, with the rest looked up from reference TRBV9 and TRBJ2-7, is DSGVTQTPKHLITATGQRVTLRCSPRSGDLSVYWYQQSLDQGLQFLIQYYNGEERAKGNILERFSAQQFPDLHSELNLSSLELGDSALYFCASSEGGGLGFYEQYFGPGTRLTVT.

The rearrangement joins TRBV10-2 to TRBJ2-7, with 8 positions matching TRBD2. Germline loops: CDR1 WSHSY, CDR2 SAAADI. The CDR3 runs 14 residues. V shed 2 bases, J shed 6 bases, and the junction held 6 bases outside the gene matches. The CDR3 spells CASSETGGPIEQYF. The CDR3 DNA reads as TGCGCCAGCAGTGAGACGGGAGGGCCGATCGAGCAGTACTTC.

The gene calls are TRBV6-6 and TRBJ2-7; possibly TRBD2 for D (6 bases). Germline assignment: CDR1 MNHNY and CDR2 SVGAGI (reference sequence). V shed 4 bases and J shed 3 bases, with 19 bases lying between them. The CDR3 length is 16 residues. CDR3: CASSSTLRGNLYEQYF. CDR3 DNA sequence: TGTGCCAGCAGTTCCACCCTTCGCGGGAATCTCTACGAGCAGTACTTC.

The chain recombines TRBV20-1 with TRBJ2-1, with D uncertain. Germline CDR1 is DFQATT and CDR2 is SNEGSKA (reference sequence). The CDR3 sequence is 11 residues long. V was shortened by 2 bases and J by 7 bases, with 6 bases between the two germline ends. Written as DNA, the CDR3 is TGCAGTGCTAGAACGGCAAATGAGCAGTTCTTC. Protein: CSARTANEQFF.

This clone was detected only once. This chain uses TRBV3-1 (or the pseudogene TRBV3-2) with TRBJ2-7; no clear D. Germline V gene lookup returns CDR1 LGHDT and CDR2 YNNKEL (reference sequence). V lost 1 base and J 2 bases, leaving 9 bases between the germline ends. CDR3 size: 14 residues. The CDR3 is CASSQAPQTYEQYF. Here the CDR3 DNA reads TGTGCCAGCAGCCAAGCCCCCCAAACCTACGAGCAGTACTTC.

J is TRBJ2-1 and V is TRBV6-5; 10 nucleotides line up with TRBD2. In germline, CDR1 is MNHEY, CDR2 SVGAGI. This CDR3 comprises 15 residues. V lost 7 bases and J lost 4; bases outside the gene matches: 7. The CDR3 reads CASTKGLAEYNEQFF. The CDR3, as DNA: TGTGCCAGCACTAAAGGACTAGCGGAGTACAATGAGCAGTTCTTC.

This clone occurred a few times. V gene TRBV6-2 or TRBV6-3 combines with J gene TRBJ2-7, with D uncertain. Germline V CDR1 and CDR2: MNHEY, SVGEGT. V dropped 6 bases and J dropped 2 bases, with 14 bases sitting between them. This CDR3 spans 14 amino acids. The CDR3 here is CASRPPGSAYEQYF. CDR3 nucleotide sequence: TGTGCCAGCAGGCCTCCAGGCTCGGCCTACGAGCAGTACTTC.

The genes are TRBV27 and TRBJ2-1, with D perhaps TRBD1 or TRBD2 (5 bases each). V was shortened by 6 bases and J by 3 bases, with 18 bases between the two germline ends. The V gene's germline CDR1 is MNHEY and CDR2 SMNVEV (reference sequence). The CDR3 is 16 residues long. DNA of the CDR3: TGTGCCAGCAGCCTCGAACGGGACCAGTTCTACAATGAGCAGTTCTTC. Its translation is CASSLERDQFYNEQFF.

V and J are TRBV28 and TRBJ2-7, with D possibly being TRBD2 (6 bases). Deletions cut 4 bases from V and 8 bases from J, with 21 bases between. Germline V lookup: CDR1 MDHEN, CDR2 SYDVKM. CDR3 length: 15 amino acids. CDR3 in DNA: TGTGCCAGCAGTTACACCCCAGGGTATAGCGGCCAGCAGTACTTC. Encoded protein: CASSYTPGYSGQQYF.

The genes are TRBV10-3 and TRBJ1-2; D gene ambiguous. The ends were cut back, 3 bases at V and 0 bases at J, with 5 bases in the middle. CDR3 length equals 13 residues. The germline V gene has CDR1 ENHRY and CDR2 SYGVKD. DNA for the CDR3: TGTGCCATCAGTGACGGTCCTAACTATGGCTACACCTTC. This gives the protein CAISDGPNYGYTF.

The chain is built from TRBV2 and TRBJ1-2; TRBD1 matches 9 bases. The CDR3 extends over 15 amino acids. From germline, CDR1 is SNHLY and CDR2 FYNNEI. Unmatched junction bases numbered 7, after V lost 7 bases and J lost 1 base. The CDR3 protein is CASTVQTGGNYGYTF. CDR3 coding DNA: TGTGCCAGCACTGTTCAGACAGGGGGTAACTATGGCTACACCTTC.

The chain joins TRBV12-3 or TRBV12-4 to TRBJ1-2; D call uncertain. CDR3 length: 12 amino acids. Trimming removed 6 bases from V and 8 bases from J, with 13 bases in between. CDR3 DNA sequence: TGTGCCAGCAGCCTAGACCAGGACGGCTACACCTTC. Its translation: CASSLDQDGYTF.

The chain couples TRBV5-6 to TRBJ1-4; D not resolved. The CDR3 spans 15 residues. The germline V gene has CDR1 SGHDT and CDR2 YYEEEE. V dropped 7 bases and J dropped 5 bases, with 18 bases sitting between them. The CDR3 region is CASSDSGHKNEKLFF. The CDR3 region has the DNA TGTGCCAGCTCAGACTCGGGCCACAAGAATGAAAAACTGTTTTTT.

This clone was counted once. This CDR3 reads CASSVEGLTNQPQHF. The CDR3 nucleotides read TGTGCCAGCAGCGTAGAGGGCCTCACCAATCAGCCCCAGCATTTT. This chain joins TRBV9 and TRBJ1-5; D is ambiguous. V dropped 0 bases and J dropped 3 bases, with 10 bases sitting between them. CDR1 and CDR2 (germline): SGDLS, YYNGEE. This CDR3 region has 15 residues.

The V and J genes are TRBV15 and TRBJ1-2; TRBD1 might be the D (6 bases). This CDR3 region has 19 residues. V lost 3 bases, J lost 1 base, and 24 bases lay in between. CDR1 and CDR2 from the germline V gene are LNHNV and YYDKDF (reference sequence). The CDR3 bases are TGTGCCACCAGCAGCCCCCTTGGGGACACTCTATCCCTTAACTATGGCTACACCTTC. Amino acids: CATSSPLGDTLSLNYGYTF.

J is TRBJ1-1 and V is TRBV9; 9 bases fit TRBD1. The germline V gene has CDR1 SGDLS and CDR2 YYNGEE. V was pared by 4 bases and J by 5 bases, with 3 bases of the junction left unmatched. CDR3 length equals 13 residues. The CDR3 loop reads CASSPGQGTEAFF. The CDR3 DNA reads as TGTGCCAGCAGCCCTGGACAGGGGACTGAAGCTTTCTTT.

The chain couples TRBV9 to TRBJ1-6; no definite D call. The CDR3 covers 16 residues. Germline V lookup: CDR1 SGDLS, CDR2 YYNGEE. Trimming left V 1 base short and J 3 bases short, with 11 bases between. CDR3 loop: CASSVSPGHYNSPLHF. The DNA for the CDR3 is TGTGCCAGCAGCGTAAGTCCCGGGCACTATAATTCACCCCTCCACTTT. Filled out from reference TRBV9 and TRBJ1-6, the complete variable domain reads DSGVTQTPKHLITATGQRVTLRCSPRSGDLSVYWYQQSLDQGLQFLIQYYNGEERAKGNILERFSAQQFPDLHSELNLSSLELGDSALYFCASSVSPGHYNSPLHFGNGTRLTVT.

The chain is built from TRBV3-1 (or the pseudogene TRBV3-2) and TRBJ1-2; 7 bases are a match to TRBD1. Germline-derived CDR1 and CDR2 are LGHDT and YNNKEL (reference sequence). J was trimmed by 4 bases and V by 0 bases; bases with no gene match: 8. There are 16 residues in the CDR3. The CDR3 nucleotides read TGTGCCAGCAGCCAAGATCCGGACAGGCCTATCTATGGCTACACCTTC. Translated: CASSQDPDRPIYGYTF.

The J gene is TRBJ2-2, the V gene TRBV15; the match to TRBD2 covers 9 bases. J was trimmed by 3 bases and V by 3 bases; bases with no gene match: 5. Germline V gives CDR1 LNHNV, CDR2 YYDKDF (reference sequence). The length of the CDR3 is 16 residues. CDR3 sequence: CATSRTGGRDTGELFF. CDR3 DNA sequence: TGTGCCACCAGCAGGACGGGCGGGAGGGACACCGGGGAGCTGTTTTTT.

J is TRBJ1-2 and V is TRBV19; 8 nucleotides align to TRBD1. The CDR3 runs 15 residues. The V gene's germline CDR1 is LNHDA and CDR2 SQIVND (reference sequence). Trimming removed 4 bases from V and 2 bases from J; junction bases left unmatched: 6. In nucleotides, the CDR3 is TGTGCCAGTAGTACCATGACAGGGGTCAACTATGGCTACACCTTC. Residues: CASSTMTGVNYGYTF.